Listed here are 31 T cell receptor beta chains from one sample, sequenced in a study of response to subunit inactivated influenza vaccine. In TCRdb, the RT-PCR reads were re-called with MiXCR into one record per CDR3 protein. The sample carries approximately 200,000 distinct CDR3 sequences, approximately 15% recorded once. The sample consisted of CD8+ T cells sorted from PBMCs, taken roughly 5 days after vaccination. The origin of the receptors is a man between 50 and 59 years old who received an inactivated influenza vaccine.

The CDR3 is CATSGGLSSSTDTQYF. The CDR3 nucleotides read TGTGCCACCAGCGGGGGACTTTCATCTAGCACAGATACGCAGTATTTT. The chain links TRBV15 to TRBJ2-3; tentatively, D is TRBD2 (6 bases). Trimming left V 5 bases short and J 0 bases short, with 15 bases between. Per the germline V gene, CDR1 is LNHNV and CDR2 is YYDKDF (reference sequence). This CDR3 region has 16 residues.

This chain links TRBV7-8 with TRBJ2-1, with a possible D match to TRBD2 (6 bases). V dropped 1 base and J dropped 0 bases, with 13 bases sitting between them. The CDR3 extends over 17 amino acids. The germline gives CDR1 SGHVS, CDR2 FQNEAQ. In DNA form, the CDR3 reads TGTGCCAGCAGCTTAGGGGCGGGACTTAGCTCCTACAATGAGCAGTTCTTC. Its protein is CASSLGAGLSSYNEQFF.

J is TRBJ2-7 and V is TRBV7-2; 12 bases are shared with TRBD2. Germline CDR1 reads SGHTA; CDR2 reads FQGNSA. This CDR3 spans 15 amino acids. V lost 5 bases, J lost 5 bases, and 7 bases stayed unmatched. DNA of the CDR3: TGTGCCAGCAGCATCCTAGCGGGGGGGCTTGACGAGCAGTACTTC. It encodes CASSILAGGLDEQYF.

This clonotype was seen more than once but under ten times. The chain joins TRBV7-9 to TRBJ1-5, with a tentative D call TRBD1 (5 bases). Trimming left V 2 bases short and J 5 bases short, with 10 bases between. This CDR3 has 14 amino acids. The V gene's germline CDR1 is SEHNR and CDR2 FQNEAQ (reference sequence). CDR3 protein: CASSLSGLDQPQHF. The CDR3 DNA is TGTGCCAGCAGCTTATCAGGGCTCGATCAGCCCCAGCATTTT.

Ten or more counts support this clonotype. The chain uses TRBV28 and TRBJ1-6, with D hard to call. V was clipped by 2 bases and J by 0 bases, with 14 bases between them. The CDR3 is 18 amino acids. Germline V lookup: CDR1 MDHEN, CDR2 SYDVKM. The CDR3 coding sequence is TGTGCCAGCAGTTTAATGGGTTCGGGGAGCTCCTATAATTCACCCCTCCACTTT. This encodes CASSLMGSGSSYNSPLHF.

The table lists this clonotype with a few counts. This rearrangement joins TRBV28 to TRBJ2-3; unclear D gene. With 5 bases removed from V and 5 bases from J, the gap between germline ends came to 14 bases. The CDR3 consists of 14 residues. Per germline, CDR1 MDHEN and CDR2 SYDVKM. CDR3 region: CASSVRVEVDTQYF. CDR3 in DNA: TGTGCCAGCAGTGTAAGGGTCGAGGTAGATACGCAGTATTTT.

This clonotype was recorded many times. The chain employs TRBV7-9 and TRBJ2-1; D is uncertain. CDR1 SEHNR and CDR2 FQNEAQ come from the germline V gene (reference sequence). V was pared by 2 bases and J by 3 bases, with 14 bases between. The CDR3 covers 16 residues. CDR3 sequence: CASSLNPGRSYNEQFF. CDR3 sequence (DNA): TGTGCCAGCAGCTTAAACCCTGGACGCAGCTACAATGAGCAGTTCTTC.

J is TRBJ2-5 and V is TRBV5-4; D perhaps matches TRBD2 (5 bases). The germline CDR1 and CDR2 sequences are SGHNT and YYREEE (reference sequence). The germline V and J ends were trimmed by 0 bases and 5 bases, with 14 bases remaining between them. The CDR3 has 15 amino acids. The CDR3: CASSLAVAGGETQYF. The CDR3 nucleotides are TGTGCCAGCAGCTTGGCTGTGGCAGGAGGCGAGACCCAGTACTTC.

The chain couples TRBV5-1 to TRBJ2-7; 7 nucleotides align to TRBD1. Germline loops: CDR1 SGHRS, CDR2 YFSETQ. The CDR3 length is 15 residues. Trimming removed 4 bases from V and 3 bases from J; junction bases left unmatched: 10. CDR3 coding DNA: TGCGCCAGCAGCCAAGACAGGGATGGTTTCTACGAGCAGTACTTC. Its protein product is CASSQDRDGFYEQYF.

This clonotype was detected many times. CDR3 protein: CASRPTWDEQFF. The DNA of the CDR3 is TGTGCCAGCAGACCGACGTGGGATGAGCAGTTCTTC. This rearrangement joins TRBV7-2 to TRBJ2-1; D is unclear. The CDR3 is 12 amino acids. The germline V gene has CDR1 SGHTA and CDR2 FQGNSA. Trimming cost V 6 bases and J 8 bases, with 11 bases left between them. The variable domain in full, completed from reference TRBV7-2 and TRBJ2-1, reads GAGVSQSPSNKVTEKGKDVELRCDPISGHTALYWYRQSLGQGLEFLIYFQGNSAPDKSGLPSDRFSAERTGGSVSTLTIQRTQQEDSAVYLCASRPTWDEQFFGPGTRLTVL.

This clonotype was seen a few times. The gene calls are TRBV7-8 and TRBJ1-1, with D unresolved. With 2 bases removed from V and 6 bases from J, the gap between germline ends came to 13 bases. This CDR3 spans 14 amino acids. Germline V gives CDR1 SGHVS, CDR2 FQNEAQ. The CDR3 nucleotides are TGTGCCAGCAGCTTAAGGGTTAACTGGGCTGAAGCTTTCTTT. Protein: CASSLRVNWAEAFF.

The J gene is TRBJ2-3, the V gene TRBV18; TRBD2 matches at 10 bases. The CDR3 runs 16 residues. The V gene end was trimmed by 2 bases and the J gene end by 5 bases; junction bases not matched to a gene: 7. Germline V gives CDR1 KGHSH, CDR2 LQKENI. CDR3 sequence: CASSPWSGGDEDTQYF. The CDR3 coding sequence is TGTGCCAGCTCACCATGGAGCGGGGGGGATGAAGATACGCAGTATTTT.

The chain uses TRBV11-1 and TRBJ2-2; no reliable D call. The germline V and J ends were trimmed by 5 bases and 6 bases, with 22 bases remaining between them. The CDR3 covers 17 residues. CDR1 SGHAT and CDR2 FQDESV come from the germline V gene (reference sequence). CDR3 bases: TGTGCCAGCAGCGGACCAGAGGTTCGGCTTTTCGCCGGGGAGCTGTTTTTT. Amino acids: CASSGPEVRLFAGELFF.

In this sample, this clonotype turned up a few times. The V call is TRBV5-1, the J call TRBJ2-7; 9 nucleotides align to TRBD2. Germline CDR1 SGHRS, CDR2 YFSETQ. The ends lost 0 bases at V and 4 bases at J; junction bases unmatched: 5. The CDR3 loop spans 15 amino acids. CDR3 residues: CASSLGGSGSYEQYF. CDR3 in DNA: TGCGCCAGCAGCTTGGGGGGTAGCGGGAGTTACGAGCAGTACTTC.

The gene calls are TRBV15 and TRBJ2-1; 7 bases match TRBD2. This CDR3 has 16 amino acids. Losses at the gene ends were 0 bases for V and 9 bases for J; bases not matched to a gene: 11. Germline loops: CDR1 LNHNV, CDR2 YYDKDF (reference sequence). The CDR3 nucleotides are TGTGCCACCAGCAGAGATACCGTTTCGGGGGGTGGTGAGCAGTTCTTC. This gives the protein CATSRDTVSGGGEQFF.

This clonotype was counted many times. J is TRBJ2-3 and V is TRBV28, with D hard to call. The germline gives CDR1 MDHEN, CDR2 SYDVKM. The V end was cut by 1 base, the J end by 2 bases, with 7 bases between. This CDR3 contains 14 residues. This chain's CDR3 is CASSLLGSTDTQYF. The CDR3 region has the DNA TGTGCCAGCAGTTTATTGGGATCCACAGATACGCAGTATTTT.

This clonotype was recorded many times. In DNA, the CDR3 is TGTGCCAGCAGCTCCGAGTTCGGGACTAGCGGCTTATATAGCACAGATACGCAGTATTTT. This encodes CASSSEFGTSGLYSTDTQYF. The chain employs TRBV11-2 and TRBJ2-3, with 11 bases aligning to TRBD2. The CDR3 is 20 amino acids. Germline CDR1 SGHAT, CDR2 FQNNGV. V trimming: 4 bases; J trimming: 0 bases; junction bases outside the gene matches: 15.

This sequence joins TRBV9 and TRBJ2-3; D not resolved. The CDR3 runs 15 residues. The germline V gene has CDR1 SGDLS and CDR2 YYNGEE. V was pared by 0 bases and J by 0 bases, with 8 bases between. This CDR3 is CASSVEGVSTDTQYF. The CDR3 DNA reads as TGTGCCAGCAGCGTAGAAGGAGTCAGCACAGATACGCAGTATTTT.

This clonotype was counted at least ten times. J is TRBJ2-2 and V is TRBV6-2 or TRBV6-3; D is ambiguous. Germline V lookup: CDR1 MNHEY, CDR2 SVGEGT. The CDR3 spans 13 residues. V was clipped by 1 base and J by 7 bases, with 7 bases between them. In DNA form, the CDR3 reads TGTGCCAGCAGTTACTACAATGGCGGGGAGCTGTTTTTT. Its translation is CASSYYNGGELFF.

The J gene is TRBJ1-1, the V gene TRBV10-3, with 11 bases that match TRBD1. Germline-derived CDR1 and CDR2 are ENHRY and SYGVKD. The ends lost 10 bases at V and 4 bases at J; junction bases unmatched: 14. The CDR3 has 16 amino acids. CDR3: CATGTGGTMGLTEAFF. The CDR3, as DNA: TGTGCCACGGGGACAGGGGGTACCATGGGCCTCACTGAAGCTTTCTTT.

The chain links TRBV5-1 to TRBJ2-5; D gene ambiguous. There are 13 residues in the CDR3. The V end lost 4 bases, the J end lost 5 bases, and 12 bases lay between the germline ends. Germline lookup yields CDR1 SGHRS and CDR2 YFSETQ. CDR3 nucleotide sequence: TGCGCCAGCAGCCCCCCCCCAGAGGAGACCCAGTACTTC. Residues: CASSPPPEETQYF.

This clonotype was observed a few times. This chain connects TRBV4-2 to TRBJ2-5, with 13 positions matching TRBD2. CDR1 LGHNA and CDR2 YNFKEQ come from the germline V gene. V dropped 0 bases and J dropped 7; count of bases not matched to a gene: 8. CDR3 size: 17 residues. DNA for the CDR3: TGTGCCAGCAGCCAAGAAGGGGGACTAGCGGGACTAGGGACCCAGTACTTC. Translated, it gives CASSQEGGLAGLGTQYF.

In this sample, this clonotype turned up a few times. The chain combines TRBV5-1 with TRBJ1-1, with D perhaps matching TRBD1 (5 bases). The CDR3 has 15 amino acids. The V gene lost 3 bases and the J gene lost 0 bases, with 12 bases spanning the gap. The V gene's germline CDR1 is SGHRS and CDR2 YFSETQ. The CDR3 spells CASSSPGRLNTEAFF. CDR3 in DNA: TGCGCCAGCAGCTCTCCGGGACGGCTGAACACTGAAGCTTTCTTT.

V is TRBV20-1 and J is TRBJ2-3; D remains unclear. This CDR3 contains 14 residues. The V gene's germline CDR1 is DFQATT and CDR2 SNEGSKA (reference sequence). Trimming shortened V by 5 bases and J by 2 bases, and 14 bases separated the two germline ends. As DNA, the CDR3 is TGCAGTGCTTCCGACGGCGTCTACACAGATACGCAGTATTTT. This gives the protein CSASDGVYTDTQYF.

The chain combines TRBV4-2 with TRBJ2-7; D gene unclear. Germline V CDR1 and CDR2: LGHNA, YNFKEQ. The CDR3 runs to 17 residues. The V end lost 1 base, the J end lost 1 base, and 17 bases lay between the germline ends. CDR3 DNA: TGTGCCAGCAGCCAAGGGTTTGTAGACGGTACATCCTACGAGCAGTACTTC. This codes for CASSQGFVDGTSYEQYF.

This clonotype was detected a few times. The V gene is TRBV9, the J gene TRBJ1-6; 7 nucleotides line up with TRBD1. Germline loops: CDR1 SGDLS, CDR2 YYNGEE. This CDR3 is built from 16 residues. The V and J ends lost 3 bases and 4 bases, in that order; junction bases with no gene match: 7. In DNA, the CDR3 is TGTGCCAGCAGCGCCCCAGGGGGTGGTTATAATTCACCCCTCCACTTT. Translating it yields CASSAPGGGYNSPLHF.

The table lists this clonotype with a few counts. The genes are TRBV12-3 or TRBV12-4 and TRBJ2-5; TRBD1 is a possible D gene (5 bases). Trimming stripped 5 bases from V and 4 bases from J, with 17 bases between. The CDR3 contains 15 residues. CDR3 DNA: TGTGCCAGCAGTCCCGACATCAGGGATCGAGAGACCCAGTACTTC. Protein: CASSPDIRDRETQYF.

The chain combines TRBV5-1 with TRBJ2-7; D remains unclear. Looked up from germline, CDR1 is SGHRS and CDR2 is YFSETQ. The V gene lost 0 bases and the J gene lost 5 bases, with 15 bases spanning the gap. This CDR3 is 15 amino acids long. For the CDR3, the DNA is TGCGCCAGCAGCTTGGAATTTGCTTTTCTTGACGAGCAGTACTTC. This gives the protein CASSLEFAFLDEQYF.

The rearrangement links TRBV27 to TRBJ2-7; 10 nucleotides line up with TRBD2. The CDR3 runs 15 residues. The V gene end was trimmed by 3 bases and the J gene end by 4 bases; junction bases not matched to a gene: 6. CDR1 and CDR2 (germline): MNHEY, SMNVEV (reference sequence). The CDR3 DNA sequence: TGTGCCAGCAGTTTGCTTCTAGCGGGAGTATACGAGCAGTACTTC. Translation: CASSLLLAGVYEQYF.

Concerning this clonotype: Germline and junction disagree at one end, which may indicate a read error. V and J are TRBV7-7 and TRBJ2-5; TRBD1 aligns across 11 bases. CDR1 and CDR2 from the germline V gene are SSHAT and FNYEAQ (reference sequence). The CDR3 has 15 residues. For the CDR3, the DNA is TGTGCTAGCAGCCCAGGACAGGGGGCAGGGGAGACCCAGTACTTC. Encoded protein: CASSPGQGAGETQYF. Supplemented by reference TRBV7-7 and TRBJ2-5, the full variable domain reads GAGVSQSPRYKVTKRGQDVTLRCDPISSHATLYWYQQALGQGPEFLTYFNYEAQPDKSGLPSDRFSAERPEGSISTLTIQRTEQRDSAMYRCASSPGQGAGETQYFGPGTRLLVL.

This clonotype has at least ten counts. The chain has TRBV11-2 and TRBJ2-5; possibly TRBD1 or TRBD2 for D (7 bases each). The germline gives CDR1 SGHAT, CDR2 FQNNGV. This CDR3 has 16 amino acids. Trimming cost V 6 bases and J 5 bases, with 22 bases left between them. CDR3 amino acids: CASSLGGTEILETQYF. In DNA form, the CDR3 reads TGTGCCAGCAGTTTGGGGGGGACAGAAATCCTGGAGACCCAGTACTTC.